This TCR beta chain was captured by sequencing in a study of breast tumors, draining lymph nodes, adjacent tissues. The CDR3 loop spans 13 amino acids. Trimming stripped 0 bases from V and 5 bases from J, with 5 bases between. TCRdb re-derived calls from the multiplex PCR reads in MiXCR, one entry per CDR3 protein. The data contain 66,000 or so distinct CDR3 sequences, roughly 44% of them singletons. V gene TRBV12-3 or TRBV12-4 combines with J gene TRBJ1-5, with D perhaps TRBD1 (5 bases). The sequencing input was breast tumor tissue. This receptor was taken from a female donor with breast cancer. Some clones in this sample may be carry-over from other donors' samples. Here the CDR3 DNA reads TGTGCCAGCAGTTTAGCAGGGGATCAGCCCCAGCATTTT. Translating it yields CASSLAGDQPQHF.